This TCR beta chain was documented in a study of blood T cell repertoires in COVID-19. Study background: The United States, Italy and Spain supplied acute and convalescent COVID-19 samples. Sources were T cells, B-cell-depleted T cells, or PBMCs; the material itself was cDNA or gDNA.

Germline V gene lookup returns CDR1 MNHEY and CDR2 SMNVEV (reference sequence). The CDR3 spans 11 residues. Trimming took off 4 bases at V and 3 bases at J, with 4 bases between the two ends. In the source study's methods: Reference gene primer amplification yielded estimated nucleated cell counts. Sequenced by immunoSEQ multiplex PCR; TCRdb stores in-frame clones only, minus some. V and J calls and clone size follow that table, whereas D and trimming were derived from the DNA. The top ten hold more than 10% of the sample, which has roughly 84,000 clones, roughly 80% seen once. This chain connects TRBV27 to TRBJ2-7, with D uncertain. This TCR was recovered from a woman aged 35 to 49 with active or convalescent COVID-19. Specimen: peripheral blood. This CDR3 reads CASSSGYEQYF. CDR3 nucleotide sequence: TGTGCCAGCAGTTCGGGCTACGAGCAGTACTTC.